This T cell receptor (beta chain) was obtained from a study of OX40 agonist ivuxolimab in advanced cancers. Overall study context: As their treatment, patients were administered ivuxolimab, an agonistic anti-OX40 (CD134) antibody. The eligibility criteria allowed prior anti-PD-1, anti-PD-L1 or anti-CTLA-4 therapy, and approximately 42% had some. General observations from the study: Some nonresponders also had low normalized T-cell clonal expansion.

TCRdb's table, derived via immunoSEQ multiplex PCR, lists solely in-frame clones and lacks some. Among more than 95,000 clones listed, roughly 91% were seen once. Turning to this clone: Antigen specificity is unknown.

The V gene's germline CDR1 is KGHSH and CDR2 LQKENI. This CDR3 has 15 amino acids. After removal of 2 bases from V and 4 bases from J, the junction contained 5 bases not matched to a gene. Sequenced material: CD4+ or CD8+ T cells sorted from blood, taken in a trial of the OX40 agonist ivuxolimab. The clonotype was recovered from an adult with an advanced solid tumor such as melanoma, head and neck, liver or kidney cancer. The chain employs TRBV18 and TRBJ2-5; TRBD1 matches 9 bases. Here the CDR3 DNA reads TGTGCCAGCTCACCAGGAAGACAGGGGGGAGAGACCCAGTACTTC. It yields the protein CASSPGRQGGETQYF.